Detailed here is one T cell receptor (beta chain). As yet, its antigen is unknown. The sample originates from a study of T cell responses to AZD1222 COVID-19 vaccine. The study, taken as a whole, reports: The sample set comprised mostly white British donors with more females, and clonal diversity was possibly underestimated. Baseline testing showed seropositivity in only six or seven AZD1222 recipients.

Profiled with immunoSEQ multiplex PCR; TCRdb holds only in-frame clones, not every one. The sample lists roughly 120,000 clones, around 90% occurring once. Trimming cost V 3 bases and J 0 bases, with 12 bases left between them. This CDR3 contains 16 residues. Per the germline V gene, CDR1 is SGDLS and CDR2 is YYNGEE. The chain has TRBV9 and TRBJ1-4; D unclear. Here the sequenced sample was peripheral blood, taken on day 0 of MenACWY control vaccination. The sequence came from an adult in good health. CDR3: CASSASPGTTNEKLFF. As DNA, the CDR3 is TGTGCCAGCAGCGCGAGCCCCGGGACAACTAATGAAAAACTGTTTTTT.